The entry below gives a single T cell receptor beta chain sequence along with its context. Its target antigen remains unknown. Nothing much larger sits one base from this clone, and base qualities are not available. The library was produced with the immunoSEQ multiplex PCR assay. The multiplex PCR relied on a mix of 60 forward primers for TCR Vbeta segments and 13 reverse primers for TCR Jbeta segments. The CDR3 region of rearranged TCR beta genes was amplified from genomic DNA by a multiplex PCR assay. The amplified TCR beta libraries were sequenced on the Illumina HiSeq System as 87-base-pair reads. Per the authors' processing: In a later analysis, tens of millions of unique TCR beta chains were counted across the roughly 670 repertoires, and roughly 11 million of these chains were shared by at least two donors. Raw reads were error-corrected and collapsed into unique sequences by a nearest-neighbor algorithm in which closely related sequences were merged to remove PCR and sequencing errors. Alignment of CDR3 sequences to IMGT reference sequences was used to assign V, D and J gene segments. Each retained sequence needed at least a six-nucleotide match to both a V gene segment and a J gene segment. A rearrangement counted as productive if the CDR3 had no stop codons and remained in frame with V and J, and every other rearrangement counted as non-productive. CDR3 was defined according to IMGT convention as the region running from the second conserved V-encoded cysteine to the conserved J-encoded phenylalanine. Sequences without an unambiguous match to a single V gene segment were excluded from the earlier analysis of 587 of the donors. An earlier analysis of 587 of the donors classified V segments as functional when productive rearrangements were above 56.7% and as segregating when the standard deviation between donors was above 5%. A statistical classification framework was built to diagnose cytomegalovirus status from the catalog of TCR beta chain sequences. A later analysis assigned V and J genes by comparing TCR nucleotide sequences with IMGT/GENE-DB human TR gene sequences. The TCRdist pipeline was used in a later analysis to assign CDR3 sequences and most-parsimonious VDJ recombination scenarios. In a later analysis, each TCR beta chain was defined by its CDR3 amino acid sequence together with its V-gene family, and reads lacking a unique V-gene family were excluded. As a way to deal with suspected cross-contamination and a sequencing artifact, a later analysis dropped over 550 nucleotide sequences that were highly shared and had low generation probability. For each public chain, a later analysis derived a clonal expansion index from normalized ranks of inferred template counts within each repertoire. In a later analysis, generation probabilities were computed with a VDJ recombination model fitted to out-of-frame rearrangements, and the resulting probabilities were checked against IGoR. In a later analysis, TCR-TCR, TCR-HLA and TCR-CMV co-occurrence was scored with hypergeometric tests, and a repertoire-size bias correction was applied to TCR pairs. In a later analysis, false discovery rates were estimated by permuting HLA or CMV assignments 20 times. In a later analysis, co-occurring TCRs were grouped with DBSCAN, and TCRdist sequence similarity was added when clustering was performed within HLA-allele-positive subsets. For co-occurrence clustering, repertoires with fewer than 30,000 or more than 120,000 public chains were excluded, along with roughly 5 repertoires with anomalous nucleotide sharing. Sourced from immuneACCESS, this table was stored by TCRdb with only in-frame sequences that have V and J called. A share of the clones is absent; for the studies checked, an unresolved V gene accounts for under half, and the remainder has no known explanation. V, J and clone size are those of that table, while D and trimming were read from the DNA. For this sample the table gives around 140,000 clones, of which more than 75% were detected only once. The ten most abundant clones make up roughly 2.4% of the sample.

At the junction V is shortened by 5 bases and J by 2 bases, with 13 bases in between. The CDR3 sequence holds 15 residues, the cysteine and phenylalanine included. Kept here is only the CDR3 DNA, which spans 45 bases and is read in frame from base 1. The germline V gene supplies CDR1 MRHNA and CDR2 SNTAGT. This sample stems from a study of cytomegalovirus exposure and HLA in healthy donors (dated by TCRdb to about 2017). About the full investigation: According to an earlier analysis of a few hundred of the donors, about 180 million T cells yielded 120 million or so unique TCR beta sequences and about 300 Gb of sequence data. The aim of the study was to test whether cataloging public T cell receptors could identify signatures of past pathogen exposure. An earlier analysis of around 580 of the donors used high-throughput TCR beta sequencing to judge whether each TCR beta V gene segment behaved as functional or pseudogenic. The number of donors typed differed by locus, with about 629-640 for A, B, C, DRB1 and DQB1, more than 500 for DQA1, 606 for DPA1, and around 460 for DPB1. A separate validation cohort of 90 to 150 different subjects was used in addition to the roughly 720-subject first cohort. To study patterns of TCR occurrence, a later analysis re-analyzed previously published TCR beta repertoires from around 670 donors and added high-resolution HLA genotyping. Genome-wide SNP genotypes for about three fifths of the 666 donors were used in a later genetic analysis, which treated that subset as a discovery cohort. Rather than drawing on any new phenotypic data, the later analysis identified candidate immune exposures from TCR beta sequences and the way those sequences occurred across donors. The T cell repertoires of several hundred subjects were profiled by immunosequencing and related to cytomegalovirus serostatus. Every discovery cohort repertoire had been produced on one sequencing platform. Class I and class II HLA loci were covered by the typing at four-digit resolution. High-throughput TCR immunosequencing, statistical association of individual TCRs with disease status, and machine learning were combined to predict cytomegalovirus infection status. An early release that covered 500 to 800 HLA-typed donors contained approximately 300 gigabases of sequencing data and some 87 million unique TCR sequences. Alongside the repertoire data, information on donor age, sex, ethnicity and CMV serostatus was compiled. Of the 300 to 450 genotyped donors, approximately 80% were placed in the genetic ancestry cluster associated with self-reported Caucasian donors. Five DR-DQ haplotypes were handled as single units for association and clustering, since linkage in the cohort was strong. Across 300 to 400 genotyped donors of the cohort, an average of 235,054 unique TCR beta nucleotide sequences per donor were sequenced, and roughly 18% of those sequences were non-productive. Overall study results and their limits: The earlier analysis of around 600 of the donors excluded 15 to 20 rarely observed V segments, including chromosome 9 orphons, because counts were too low. A cluster of highly shared sequence variants was judged likely to be a technical artifact of the sequencing pipeline. In vitro tests confirmed that a few of the cytomegalovirus-associated TCR beta chains recognize cytomegalovirus antigens. Specific HLA alleles were associated with 15,000 to 20,000 TCR beta sequences at a false discovery rate of 0.05 in a later analysis. Because some donors lacked HLA typing at each locus, the association tests relied only on the typed subset. Correlated functional status among segregating V segments might reflect linkage disequilibrium, but an unknown experimental factor could not be ruled out. A further reported finding was that TCR beta sequences accurately predicted the HLA-A and HLA-B alleles for most subjects in the first cohort. In a later analysis, HLA-associated TCR beta chains showed more clonal expansion and lower generation probabilities than non-associated chains that were equally common. Immune exposure information for the cohort was limited to CMV serostatus. Strong co-occurrence of HLA alleles, especially DR and DQ, made assigning TCR associations to individual alleles difficult. Broadly in line with IMGT annotations, most TCR beta V segments showed up in productive rearrangements about 87% or about 30% of the time in an earlier analysis of around 600 of the donors. Only TCR beta chains were sequenced in this cohort, and the absence of alpha or paired-chain data limited detectable features. Most TCR sequences were observed very rarely across donors, whereas some public TCRs were present in many individuals. V-gene and J-gene trimming of TCR beta chains was associated with a missense DCLRE1C variant in a later genetic analysis, and the association was replicated in an independent cohort. In a later analysis, most CMV-associated TCR beta chains were found to appear HLA-restricted, with HLA associations seemingly driven largely by CMV exposure. Presence/absence analyses assumed roughly uniform sequencing depth across donors, an assumption that may not hold. In the study, approximately 160 TCR beta chains were listed as associated with cytomegalovirus. A later genetic analysis reported fewer N-insertions in productive TCRs among donors in an Asian-associated ancestry cluster than the roughly 670-donor mean. A later analysis reported that several top co-occurrence clusters appeared linked to parvovirus B19, influenza, CMV and Epstein-Barr virus. In both the original and validation cohorts, the classifier was reported to diagnose cytomegalovirus status with high specificity and sensitivity. The 87-base-pair reads could not distinguish some IMGT-functional V segments, including TRBV6-2 and TRBV6-3, so those segments were excluded. The authors suggested that the approach could potentially be generalized to other disease states and immunological phenotypes. According to a later analysis, TCR association rates differed among HLA loci, with DRB1 alleles showing the most associated TCRs and HLA-C alleles showing the fewest.

The cohort comprised around 690 healthy bone marrow donors. Cohort members were all nominally healthy when sampled, although unrecorded immune exposures were likely present. The donor was CMV seropositive and belonged to the group of 250 to 300 seropositive cohort members. A peripheral blood sample was provided by each donor, and peripheral blood mononuclear cells were used for TCR beta sequencing. Genomic DNA was extracted from the blood cell samples with the Qiagen DNeasy Blood Extraction Kit. This clonotype was obtained from a woman aged 18-29 years in good health and CMV-seropositive. The sequence joins TRBV6-4 to TRBJ2-1; matching of 6 bases hints at TRBD1 as the D gene. Material for sequencing was PBMCs. The DNA reads TGTGCCAGCAGTCCGGGACAAGGGGCCTACAATGAGCAGTTCTTC. Translation gives CASSPGQGAYNEQFF.